This is a list of T cell receptor beta chains from one sample in a study of blood T cell repertoires in COVID-19. Data came from immunoSEQ multiplex PCR; TCRdb stores just in-frame clones and leaves some out. The profile shows about 24,000 clones, roughly 86% of them singletons. Sequenced input: peripheral blood. These receptors originate from a human donor with active COVID-19. The donor label of this sample is uncertain. CDR3s include the opening cysteine and the closing phenylalanine or tryptophan. The D gene is left open where the match is weak. Expanded clones get a size class; other rows say once, few or many, or leave the size out.

abundance	v_gene	j_gene	d_gene	CDR3aa	CDR3nt
once	TRBV11-3	TRBJ2-1	TRBD2	CASSLAMSSGGHNEQFF	TGTGCCAGCAGCTTAGCCATGTCTAGCGGGGGACACAATGAGCAGTTCTTC
-	TRBV11-3	TRBJ1-1	TRBD1	CASSPRDRGYLNTEAFF	TGTGCCAGCAGCCCCCGGGACAGGGGTTATCTGAACACTGAAGCTTTCTTT
-	TRBV2	TRBJ2-5	TRBD1	CASTQGTGGQETQYF	TGTGCCAGCACCCAGGGGACAGGGGGCCAAGAGACCCAGTACTTC
-	TRBV18	TRBJ1-3	-	CASSPPGGYLGNTIYF	TGTGCCAGCTCACCACCCGGCGGGTACCTTGGAAACACCATATATTTT
-	TRBV7-9	TRBJ2-3	-	CASSQAGMVTQYF	TGTGCCAGCAGCCAGGCAGGGATGGTTACGCAGTATTTT
-	TRBV5-4	TRBJ1-2	TRBD1	CASSLSRGSYGYTF	TGTGCCAGCAGCTTGAGCAGGGGGTCCTATGGCTACACCTTC
-	TRBV7-6	TRBJ2-1	TRBD1	CASSLEVTGYNEQFF	TGTGCCAGCAGCTTAGAAGTGACAGGGTACAATGAGCAGTTCTTC
-	TRBV7-3	TRBJ1-1	-	CASSFGGHTEAFF	TGTGCCAGCAGCTTCGGGGGACACACTGAAGCTTTCTTT
-	TRBV7-8	TRBJ2-7	TRBD2	CASRSAGGSYEQYF	TGTGCCAGCAGGTCAGCGGGGGGCTCCTACGAGCAGTACTTC
-	TRBV5-4	TRBJ1-4	-	CASSLEGRKDEKLFF	TGTGCCAGCAGCTTGGAAGGCAGGAAGGATGAAAAACTGTTTTTT
-	TRBV5-4	TRBJ2-3	TRBD2	CASSWGIAGPTDTQYF	TGTGCCAGCAGCTGGGGTATAGCGGGACCCACAGATACGCAGTATTTT
-	TRBV7-2	TRBJ2-7	-	CASSLKAGNTYEQYF	TGTGCCAGCAGCTTAAAAGCAGGGAATACCTACGAGCAGTACTTC
-	TRBV11-2	TRBJ1-1	TRBD1	CASSFRTGNTEAFF	TGTGCCAGCAGCTTCCGGACAGGGAACACTGAAGCTTTCTTT
-	TRBV7-3	TRBJ1-1	-	CASSLWGGNTEAFF	TGTGCCAGCAGCTTATGGGGCGGGAACACTGAAGCTTTCTTT
-	TRBV6-2/TRBV6-3	TRBJ1-6	TRBD1	CASSYEGQSPLHF	TGTGCCAGCAGTTACGAGGGACAGTCACCCCTCCACTTT
once	TRBV6-5	TRBJ2-7	-	CASSSRDRPDEQYF	TGTGCCAGCAGTTCGCGAGACAGGCCGGACGAGCAGTACTTC
-	TRBV29-1	TRBJ2-5	-	CSVEPTGEGQYF	TGCAGCGTTGAACCGACTGGCGAGGGCCAGTACTTC
few	TRBV12-5	TRBJ1-5	-	CASGLGEADNQPQHF	TGTGCTAGTGGTTTGGGGGAGGCAGACAATCAGCCCCAGCATTTT
-	TRBV11-3	TRBJ1-1	TRBD1	CASSARGRDTEAFF	TGTGCCAGCAGCGCCAGGGGGAGAGATACTGAAGCTTTCTTT
-	TRBV25-1	TRBJ2-7	-	CASSESSSSYEQYF	TGTGCCAGCAGTGAATCTAGCTCCTCCTACGAGCAGTACTTC
once	TRBV7-2	TRBJ2-5	TRBD1	CASSLQGAQETQYF	TGTGCCAGCAGCCTCCAGGGGGCCCAGGAGACCCAGTACTTC
-	TRBV19	TRBJ1-5	TRBD1	CASSFRQGGNQPQHF	TGTGCCAGTAGTTTCCGACAGGGAGGCAATCAGCCCCAGCATTTT
-	TRBV21-1	TRBJ2-7	-	CASGGQGDEQYF	TGTGCCAGCGGGGGACAGGGGGACGAGCAGTACTTC
-	TRBV7-2	TRBJ2-1	-	CATRKLAGVEQFF	TGTGCCACCCGGAAGCTAGCCGGTGTTGAGCAGTTCTTC
-	TRBV11-3	TRBJ2-7	-	CASSLDRAYEQYF	TGTGCCAGCAGCCTGGACAGAGCCTACGAGCAGTACTTC
-	TRBV9	TRBJ2-7	-	CASSVGQLMDEQYF	TGTGCCAGCAGCGTAGGACAACTCATGGACGAGCAGTACTTC
few	TRBV10-2	TRBJ1-5	-	CASSESETNQPQHF	TGCGCCAGCAGTGAGTCGGAGACCAATCAGCCCCAGCATTTT
-	TRBV9	TRBJ2-7	TRBD1	CASSTGQGIDEQYF	TGTGCCAGCAGCACAGGACAGGGCATCGACGAGCAGTACTTC
-	TRBV28	TRBJ2-5	-	CASRPSAGKTQYF	TGTGCCAGCAGACCCTCAGCGGGCAAGACCCAGTACTTC
few	TRBV7-3	TRBJ2-3	-	CASSLDLEDTQYF	TGTGCCAGCAGCCTTGACCTAGAAGATACGCAGTATTTT
-	TRBV19	TRBJ1-6	-	CASSSPGLSNSPLHF	TGTGCCAGTAGTTCACCGGGACTAAGTAATTCACCCCTCCACTTT
-	TRBV2	TRBJ1-1	TRBD1	CASTERTGGKTEAFF	TGTGCCAGCACTGAAAGGACAGGGGGCAAAACTGAAGCTTTCTTT
-	TRBV11-2	TRBJ2-3	TRBD1	CASSLVLRDRGTDTQYF	TGTGCCAGCAGCTTAGTATTGCGGGACAGGGGCACAGATACGCAGTATTTT
once	TRBV7-2	TRBJ2-5	TRBD2	CASSYLAGQETQYF	TGTGCCAGCAGCTACTTAGCGGGCCAAGAGACCCAGTACTTC
few	TRBV18	TRBJ1-5	-	CASSPDSSQPQHF	TGTGCCAGCTCACCCGACAGTTCCCAGCCCCAGCATTTT
-	TRBV9	TRBJ2-7	-	CASSVGGGPYEQYF	TGTGCCAGCAGCGTAGGCGGCGGGCCCTACGAGCAGTACTTC
medium-sized	TRBV7-9	TRBJ2-7	-	CASTQGSSYEQYF	TGTGCCAGCACCCAAGGGAGCTCCTACGAGCAGTACTTC
few	TRBV6-2/TRBV6-3	TRBJ2-7	-	CASSSLYEQYF	TGTGCCAGCAGTTCCCTTTACGAGCAGTACTTC
-	TRBV7-8	TRBJ1-5	TRBD1	CASSLRGQTGVNGQPQHF	TGTGCCAGCAGCTTACGCGGTCAGACAGGGGTGAACGGGCAGCCCCAGCATTTT
few	TRBV12-5	TRBJ1-4	-	CASGPGQGREKLFF	TGTGCTAGTGGTCCCGGCCAGGGGCGAGAAAAACTGTTTTTT